This T cell receptor beta chain came from a study of metastatic and nonmetastatic thyroid tumors. Study details: Repertoire comparisons spanned blood and tumor or nodule tissue from malignant and benign thyroid patients. Study observations and caveats: According to reports, the diversity of TCR beta was significantly higher in malignant thyroid tumors than in benign nodules, and this held in both blood and tumor samples.

In its sample, this clone was seen many times. Antigen unknown. In germline, CDR1 is LGHDT, CDR2 YNNKEL (reference sequence). This CDR3 is built from 11 residues. Trimming pared 3 bases from V and 10 bases from J, leaving 7 bases between. Authors' processing steps: Clinicopathological groups supplied CDR3 differences that were used to build a distant-metastasis classifier for papillary thyroid cancer. MiXCR reprocessed the PCR reads for TCRdb. The V and J calls, along with clone size, are taken from TCRdb and not from the paper's own processing. The repertoire has about 93,000 clones, about 13% of them found once; the top ten carry about 11%. No treatment of any kind had been given to any patient before thyroid surgery.

The TCR comes from a female donor with papillary thyroid cancer or a benign thyroid nodule (not recorded which). Some clones in this sample may be carry-over from other donors' samples. The gene calls are TRBV3-1 and TRBJ2-1; no clear D. Sequenced: blood. The chain's CDR3 is CASSHGGEQFF. CDR3 sequence (DNA): TGTGCCAGCAGCCATGGCGGAGAGCAGTTCTTC.